The entry below describes one T cell receptor beta chain. What it binds is not known. Clones were sequenced by immunoSEQ multiplex PCR, and TCRdb holds only the in-frame ones, with some missing. The sample includes some 120,000 clones, around 81% of them seen just once. The data belong to a study of radiation and T cells in renal cell carcinoma. Study-wide results and limits: In blood, top tumor clones expanded by 2 weeks, shrinking by 4. Without pretreatment biopsies, baseline tumor clonotype presence was undetermined.

Time point: blood 2 weeks post-SBRT. The sample's treatment: 15 Gy SBRT to primary tumor, nephrectomy 4 weeks later. Germline CDR1 and CDR2: MNHEY and SVGAGI. The CDR3 has 15 amino acids. With 4 bases removed from V and 4 bases from J, the gap between germline ends came to 15 bases. The receptor's source is a man in his fifties or sixties with renal cell carcinoma. The chain links TRBV6-5 to TRBJ2-3, with D maybe TRBD2 (6 bases). The sequencing used blood, collected from a patient whose treatment included radiotherapy and nephrectomy. As DNA, the CDR3 is TGTGCCAGCAGTTTAGCGTACTCTAGCGCAGATACGCAGTATTTT. It yields the protein CASSLAYSSADTQYF.